The source of this T cell receptor beta chain is a study of T cells in localized non-small cell lung cancer. The study, taken as a whole, reports: Clonality of T cells reached its maximum in uninvolved adjacent lung, surpassing tumor. Greater blood T cell density accompanied longer overall survival.

Repertoires were generated with immunoSEQ multiplex PCR, while TCRdb's copy carries only in-frame clones and drops some. In the table there are a few thousand clones, about 30% of which are singletons. CDR1 and CDR2 from the germline V gene are SGHNT and YENEEA. The CDR3 length is 16 residues. Trimming shortened V by 4 bases and J by 2 bases, and 18 bases separated the two germline ends. This clone showed up just a few times. Its antigen is still unknown. The chain carries TRBV11-3 and TRBJ2-7; D may match TRBD1 or TRBD2 (7 bases each). Sample: normal lung tissue next to the tumor, taken before any cancer treatment. The sequence came from a man between 40 and 70 years old with stage I lung adenocarcinoma. The CDR3 here is CASSSLRGGQTYEQYF. The CDR3 region has the DNA TGTGCCAGCAGCTCCCTTAGGGGGGGACAGACCTACGAGCAGTACTTC.